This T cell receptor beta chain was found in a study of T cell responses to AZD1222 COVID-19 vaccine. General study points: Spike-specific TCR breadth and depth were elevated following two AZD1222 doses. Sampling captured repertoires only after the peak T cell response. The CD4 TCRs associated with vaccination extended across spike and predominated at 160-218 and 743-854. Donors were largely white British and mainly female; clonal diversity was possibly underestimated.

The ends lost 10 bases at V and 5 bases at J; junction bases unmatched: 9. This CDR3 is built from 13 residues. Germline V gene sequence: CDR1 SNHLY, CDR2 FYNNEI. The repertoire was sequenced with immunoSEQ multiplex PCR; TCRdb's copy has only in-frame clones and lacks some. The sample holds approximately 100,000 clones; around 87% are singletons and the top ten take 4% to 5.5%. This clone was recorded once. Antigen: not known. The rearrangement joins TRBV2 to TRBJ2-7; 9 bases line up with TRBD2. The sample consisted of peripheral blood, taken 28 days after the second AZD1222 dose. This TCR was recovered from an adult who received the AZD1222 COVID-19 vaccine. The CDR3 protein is CATLAGASDEQYF. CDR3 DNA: TGTGCCACTTTAGCGGGAGCGTCGGACGAGCAGTACTTC.